This TCR beta chain is from a study of Tregs in tolerant kidney transplant recipients. The data were produced by immunoSEQ multiplex PCR, yet TCRdb's version contains in-frame clones alone and is incomplete. The repertoire holds about 120,000 clones, with almost 95% as singletons. Unstimulated Tregs (CD4+CD25+CD127-) and CD4+CD25- non-Tregs were sorted from PBMCs. A note on this clone: Its antigen is currently unknown.

Study-level findings and limits: Biological reproducibility was not directly addressed, but technical replication error appeared minimal. Few patients were studied, so findings need validation in larger groups. Tregs expanded with activated donor B cells seemed most donor-specific.

This CDR3 has 17 amino acids. The ends lost 5 bases at V and 2 bases at J; junction bases unmatched: 14. CDR1 MGHRA and CDR2 YSYEKL come from the germline V gene. This TCR came from a human donor in good health. The sequenced sample was CD4+ T cells from blood. The chain joins TRBV4-1 to TRBJ1-2; 7 bases map to TRBD1. The CDR3 spells CASSGSPGGAQNYGYTF. CDR3 DNA sequence: TGCGCCAGCAGCGGATCACCAGGGGGGGCGCAGAACTATGGCTACACCTTC.